This T cell receptor (beta chain) was sequenced in a study of spatial heterogeneity in lung cancer. Across the whole study: More beta-chain than alpha-chain sequences were consistently detected.

Of note for this clonotype: The library was prepared for alpha chains; this beta chain is a stray read, so its frequency means little.

Time point specified: sample taken at primary tumor resection. No cell sorting; template was whole RNA from tumor, lung tissue or PBMC. Each CDR3 protein is one row after TCRdb ran MiXCR on the 5' RACE reads. The sample carries several thousand distinct CDR3 sequences, approximately 24% recorded once. V was trimmed by 6 bases and J by 2 bases, leaving 14 bases between them. The CDR3 contains 14 residues. The chain recombines TRBV12-3 or TRBV12-4 with TRBJ2-7; no clear D. The TCR originated in a female donor with early-stage non-small cell lung cancer. This material consisted of PBMCs, taken at surgery. The DNA for the CDR3 is TGTGCCAGCAGCCTACAGCCGGGCCCCTACGAGCAGTACTTC. It translates to CASSLQPGPYEQYF.